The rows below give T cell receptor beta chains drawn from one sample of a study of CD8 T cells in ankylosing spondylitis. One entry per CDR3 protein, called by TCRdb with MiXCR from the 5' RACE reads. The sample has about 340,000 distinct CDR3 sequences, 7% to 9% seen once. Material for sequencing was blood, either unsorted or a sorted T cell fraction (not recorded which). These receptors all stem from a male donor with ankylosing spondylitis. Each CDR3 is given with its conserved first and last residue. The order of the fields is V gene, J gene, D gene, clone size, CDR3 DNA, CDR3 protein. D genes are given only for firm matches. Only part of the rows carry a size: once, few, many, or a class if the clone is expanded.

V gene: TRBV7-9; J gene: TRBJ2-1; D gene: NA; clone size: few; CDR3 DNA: TGTGCCAGCAGCCCCCGTGTTGATGAGCAGTTCTTC; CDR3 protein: CASSPRVDEQFF
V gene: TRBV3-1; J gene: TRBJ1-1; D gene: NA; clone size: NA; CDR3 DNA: TGTGCCAGCAGCCAAGTTCGTGACACTGAAGCTTTCTTT; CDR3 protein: CASSQVRDTEAFF
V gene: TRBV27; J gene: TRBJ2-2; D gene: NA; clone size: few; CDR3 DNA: TGTGCCAGCAGTTTGCGAGGACTGCACCCCGCGAACACCGGGGAGCTGTTTTTT; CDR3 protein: CASSLRGLHPANTGELFF
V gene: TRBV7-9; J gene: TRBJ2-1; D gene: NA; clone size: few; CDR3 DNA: TGTGCCAGCAGCTTAGGAGGTTTCGGGGACAATGAGCAGTTCTTC; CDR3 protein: CASSLGGFGDNEQFF
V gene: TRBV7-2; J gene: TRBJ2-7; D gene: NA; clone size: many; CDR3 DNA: TGTGCCAGCAGCTTACCGGAATTATACGAGCAGTACTTC; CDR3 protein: CASSLPELYEQYF
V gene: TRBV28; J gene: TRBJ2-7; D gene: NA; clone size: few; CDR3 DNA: TGTGCCAGCAGTGCCACATTTCGGCAGTACTTC; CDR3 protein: CASSATFRQYF
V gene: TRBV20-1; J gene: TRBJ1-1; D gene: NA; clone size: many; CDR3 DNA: TGCAGTGCTAGAGTGCCCACAGGTACTGAAGCTTTCTTT; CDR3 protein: CSARVPTGTEAFF
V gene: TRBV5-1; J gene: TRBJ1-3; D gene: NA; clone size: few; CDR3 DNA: TGCGCCAGCAGCAGAACCGGGACGTCTGGAAACACCATATATTTT; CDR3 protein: CASSRTGTSGNTIYF
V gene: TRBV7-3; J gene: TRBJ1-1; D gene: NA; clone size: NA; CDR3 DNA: TGTGCCAGCAGCACGTACAGGTACACTGAAGCTTTCTTT; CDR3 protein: CASSTYRYTEAFF
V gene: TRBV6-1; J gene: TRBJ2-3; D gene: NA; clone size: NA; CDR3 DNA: TGTGCCAGCAGCTGGACAGGGGTAGGGACTAGCGACAGAGTCGCGTATTTT; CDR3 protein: CASSWTGVGTSDRVAYF
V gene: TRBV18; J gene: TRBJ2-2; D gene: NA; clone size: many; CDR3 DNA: TGTGCCAGCTCACCAAACCGAGCCCGGACCGGGGAGCTGTTTTTT; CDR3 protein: CASSPNRARTGELFF
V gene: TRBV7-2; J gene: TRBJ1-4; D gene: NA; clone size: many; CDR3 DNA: TGTGCCAGCAGCCCTAGGACAGCCTTTAATGAAAAACTGTTTTTT; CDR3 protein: CASSPRTAFNEKLFF
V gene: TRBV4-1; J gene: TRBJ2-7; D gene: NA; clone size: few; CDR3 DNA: TGCGCCAGCAGCCAAGGACCAGCGGGCTCCTACGAGCAGTACTTC; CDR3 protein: CASSQGPAGSYEQYF
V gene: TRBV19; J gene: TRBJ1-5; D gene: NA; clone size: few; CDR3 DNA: TGTGCCAGTAGTATTAGGTTCGTAGATCAGCCCCAGCATTTT; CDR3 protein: CASSIRFVDQPQHF
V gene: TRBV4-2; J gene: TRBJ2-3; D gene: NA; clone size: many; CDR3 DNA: TGTGCCAGCAGCCCTACCAATATTAGAGATACGCAGTATTTT; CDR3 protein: CASSPTNIRDTQYF
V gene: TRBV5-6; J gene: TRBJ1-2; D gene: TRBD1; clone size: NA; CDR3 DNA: TGTGCCAGCAGCCTTGACGGGACAGACCTCTATGGCTACACCTTC; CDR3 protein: CASSLDGTDLYGYTF
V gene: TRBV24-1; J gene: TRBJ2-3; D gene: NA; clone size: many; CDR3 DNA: TGTGCCACCAGTGATAGGGACGGGAGAGGAGATACGCAGTATTTT; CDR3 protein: CATSDRDGRGDTQYF